This paragraph reports one T cell receptor beta chain. The CDR3 spans 14 residues. The germline CDR1 and CDR2 sequences are DFQATT and SNEGSKA (reference sequence). V was shortened by 3 bases and J by 8 bases, with 18 bases between the two germline ends. This sample is part of a study of stem cell transplantation in POMP-related autoinflammatory disease. TCRdb's table, derived via immunoSEQ multiplex PCR, lists solely in-frame clones and lacks some. Among roughly 70,000 clones listed, approximately 90% were seen once. The starting material was CD4+ T cells from PBMCs, obtained after stem cell transplantation. The receptor was derived from a human patient with POMP-related autoinflammation and immune dysregulation (PRAID). The graft donor may have contributed some T cells. The chain couples TRBV20-1 to TRBJ2-3, with D possibly being TRBD2 (5 bases). In DNA form, the CDR3 reads TGCAGTGCTAGTGGGGAGCCACCCACACGTACGCAGTATTTT. This translates into CSASGEPPTRTQYF.